Listed here is a single T cell receptor (beta chain). This entry is derived from a study of control samples from healthy donors and cancer patients. TCRdb keeps only in-frame clones here, not all; method: immunoSEQ multiplex PCR. The sample contains around 100,000 clones, around 88% of which appear only once. The TCR comes from a man aged 25 to 40 in good health. The specimen was blood.

The chain's CDR3 is CASITGHRNQPQHF. The CDR3 DNA reads as TGTGCCAGCATCACGGGGCATCGCAATCAGCCCCAGCATTTT. The genes are TRBV6-5 and TRBJ1-5; perhaps TRBD1 as D (5 bases). In germline, CDR1 is MNHEY, CDR2 SVGAGI. This CDR3 comprises 14 residues. Deletions cut 7 bases from V and 2 bases from J, with 12 bases between.